This T cell receptor (beta chain) was captured in a study of blood T cells in healthy people across ages. Healthy individuals of Caucasian origin from Russia, aged roughly 6 to 100, served as donors. The CDR3 runs to 17 residues. The germline CDR1 and CDR2 sequences are SGHTA and FQGNSA. V was clipped by 0 bases and J by 5 bases, with 19 bases between them. Combining a sample-barcoded 5' primer with a J-beta primer mix, a second PCR ran for about 7 to 11 cycles. TCRdb re-analysed the 5' RACE reads in MiXCR, keeping a single row per CDR3 protein. The table records roughly 730,000 distinct CDR3 sequences, more than 50% of them present only once.

Sequencing was done on a sample of blood. This clonotype originated in a man aged 40-49 years in good health. The chain couples TRBV7-2 to TRBJ2-5; D might be TRBD2 (6 bases). The CDR3 DNA is TGTGCCAGCAGCTTAGCGGTGACCGAGCGGGCCCGGGAGACCCAGTACTTC. Protein sequence: CASSLAVTERARETQYF.